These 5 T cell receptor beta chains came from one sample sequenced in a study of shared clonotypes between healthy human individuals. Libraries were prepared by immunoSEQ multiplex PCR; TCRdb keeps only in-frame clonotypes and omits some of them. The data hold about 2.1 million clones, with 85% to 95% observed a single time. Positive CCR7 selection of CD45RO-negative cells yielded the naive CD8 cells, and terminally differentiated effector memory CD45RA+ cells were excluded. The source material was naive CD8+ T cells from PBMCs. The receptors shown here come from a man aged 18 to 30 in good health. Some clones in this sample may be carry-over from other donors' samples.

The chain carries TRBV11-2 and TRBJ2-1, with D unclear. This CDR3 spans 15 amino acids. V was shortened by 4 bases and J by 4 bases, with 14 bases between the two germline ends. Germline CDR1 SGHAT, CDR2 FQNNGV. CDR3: CASSSSATGYNEQFF. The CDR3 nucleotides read TGTGCCAGCAGCTCCTCGGCGACTGGATACAATGAGCAGTTCTTC.

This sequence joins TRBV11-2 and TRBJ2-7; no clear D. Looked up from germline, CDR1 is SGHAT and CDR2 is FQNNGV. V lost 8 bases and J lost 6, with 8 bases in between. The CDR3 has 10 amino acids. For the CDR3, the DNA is TGTGCCAGCGGGCCACGCGAGCAGTACTTC. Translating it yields CASGPREQYF.

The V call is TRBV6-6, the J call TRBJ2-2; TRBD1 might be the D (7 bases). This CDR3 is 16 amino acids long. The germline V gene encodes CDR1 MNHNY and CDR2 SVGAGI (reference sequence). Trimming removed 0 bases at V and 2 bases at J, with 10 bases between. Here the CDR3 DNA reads TGTGCCAGCAGTTACTCGCAGGGGGGCAACACCGGGGAGCTGTTTTTT. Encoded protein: CASSYSQGGNTGELFF.

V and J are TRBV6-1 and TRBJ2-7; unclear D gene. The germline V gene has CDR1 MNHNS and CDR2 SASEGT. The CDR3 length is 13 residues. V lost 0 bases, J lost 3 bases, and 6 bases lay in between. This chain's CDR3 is CASSEAVIYEQYF. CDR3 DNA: TGTGCCAGCAGTGAAGCGGTCATCTACGAGCAGTACTTC.

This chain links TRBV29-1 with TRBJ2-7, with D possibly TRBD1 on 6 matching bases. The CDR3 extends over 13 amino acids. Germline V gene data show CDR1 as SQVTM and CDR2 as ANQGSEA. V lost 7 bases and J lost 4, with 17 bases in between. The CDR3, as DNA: TGCAGCGGGGCCGGGACAACCCCATACGAGCAGTACTTC. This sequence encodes CSGAGTTPYEQYF.